These 15 T cell receptor beta chains were all obtained from the same sample, sequenced in a study of T cells in women clearing cervical HPV infection. Method: immunoSEQ multiplex PCR; TCRdb's copy keeps in-frame clones and lacks some. Its listing shows around 44,000 clones. The sequenced sample was blood buffy coat. The origin of the receptors is a woman aged 18 to 75 with a cervical HPV16 infection that either progressed to CIN3+ or cleared (not recorded which).

Points on this clone: The CDR3 is cut off 3 residues early in the read; its end comes from the germline J gene. The rearrangement uses TRBV19 and TRBJ2-2; 8 bases are shared with TRBD1. Germline loops: CDR1 LNHDA, CDR2 SQIVND (reference sequence). The CDR3 spans 16 residues. The V segment lost 4 bases and the J segment 1 base; nucleotides outside the gene matches: 5. CDR3 DNA (partial): TGTGCCAGTAGTAAGTCAGGGGGCTTGAACACCGGGGAG. It yields the protein CASSKSGGLNTGE. The complete CDR3 reads CASSKSGGLNTGELFF.

Comment on this clone: Read coverage stops 3 residues before the CDR3 terminus; the germline J gene supplies the remainder. The chain is built from TRBV19 and TRBJ2-7, with a tentative D call TRBD1 (5 bases). This CDR3 comprises 15 residues. Trimming cost V 3 bases and J 1 base, with 13 bases left between them. Per the germline V gene, CDR1 is LNHDA and CDR2 is SQIVND (reference sequence). CDR3 region: CASSMAMGLSYEQYF. Incomplete CDR3 DNA: TGTGCCAGTAGTATGGCGATGGGGCTTTCCTACGAG.

About this clone: Read coverage stops 3 residues before the CDR3 terminus; the germline J gene supplies the remainder. The rearrangement links TRBV19 to TRBJ1-5, with 9 positions matching TRBD1. The CDR3 contains 14 residues. Trimming at V came to 8 bases and at J to 7 bases, leaving 9 bases not matched to a gene. Germline V lookup: CDR1 LNHDA, CDR2 SQIVND (reference sequence). The part of the CDR3 DNA that was read is TGTGCCAGTGCGGACAGGGGTGATTTCCAGCCC. Amino acids: CASADRGDFQP. The full CDR3 protein reads CASADRGDFQPQHF.

A word on this clone: The CDR3 is cut off 3 residues early in the read; its end comes from the germline J gene. V usage is TRBV2 and J usage is TRBJ2-2; 7 nucleotides align to TRBD1. The CDR3 sequence is 11 residues long. Germline values: CDR1 SNHLY, CDR2 FYNNEI. Trimming removed 8 bases from V and 10 bases from J; junction bases left unmatched: 4. The DNA read from the CDR3 is TGTGCCAGCCAAGGGGGCGAGGAG. Its translation is CASQGGEE. The complete CDR3 reads CASQGGEELFF.

In the case of this clone: The sequenced fragment ends 3 residues before the CDR3 boundary, so the rest is inferred from the germline J gene. The chain joins TRBV7-9 to TRBJ2-5; 8 bases are shared with TRBD1. The CDR3 consists of 15 residues. V trimming: 5 bases; J trimming: 4 bases; junction bases outside the gene matches: 9. Germline-derived CDR1 and CDR2 are SEHNR and FQNEAQ (reference sequence). The DNA read from the CDR3 is TGTGCCAGCAGCGACAGGGGCGCGGGTGGAGAGACC. This translates into CASSDRGAGGET. The entire CDR3 protein is CASSDRGAGGETQYF.

As to this clone: The read halts 3 residues ahead of the CDR3 end, with the missing end drawn from the germline J gene. This chain links TRBV2 with TRBJ2-1; 7 bases agree with TRBD1. Germline CDR1 reads SNHLY; CDR2 reads FYNNEI. Trimming at V came to 8 bases and at J to 5 bases, leaving 3 bases not matched to a gene. The CDR3 sequence is 12 residues long. The sequenced part of the CDR3 DNA is TGTGCCAGCCGGGGACAGAACAATGAG. Translated: CASRGQNNE. The entire CDR3 reads CASRGQNNEQFF.

Details on this clone: The read stops 3 residues short of the end of the CDR3; the missing end is completed from the germline J gene. The rearrangement uses TRBV28 and TRBJ2-1, with D possibly being TRBD2 (6 bases). Germline CDR1 MDHEN, CDR2 SYDVKM. This CDR3 has 15 residues. Trimming took off 3 bases at V and 4 bases at J, with 13 bases between the two ends. The DNA read from the CDR3 is TGTGCCAGCAGTTTGTACGGGGGTCTGTACAATGAG. Translated: CASSLYGGLYNE. The complete CDR3 reads CASSLYGGLYNEQFF.

To note about this clone: Coverage ceases 3 residues before the CDR3 finishes, and the germline J gene fills in the end. The J gene is TRBJ1-2, the V gene TRBV5-1; 9 positions match TRBD1. The CDR3 sequence is 14 residues long. The germline V gene encodes CDR1 SGHRS and CDR2 YFSETQ. The V segment lost 5 bases and the J segment 4 bases; nucleotides outside the gene matches: 6. This chain's CDR3 is CASRGTGFPYGYTF. The sequenced part of the CDR3 DNA is TGCGCCAGCAGAGGGACAGGGTTTCCCTATGGC.

Note on this clone: Sequencing ends 3 residues short of the CDR3 end; the germline J gene provides the rest. The chain employs TRBV7-9 and TRBJ1-1, with D possibly matching TRBD1 (6 bases). Trimming took 1 base from V and 6 from J, leaving 15 bases between them. The CDR3 consists of 15 residues. Germline CDR1 SEHNR, CDR2 FQNEAQ (reference sequence). CDR3: CASSLEETGISEAFF. The part of the CDR3 DNA that was read is TGTGCCAGCAGCTTAGAAGAGACAGGTATTTCTGAA. Full variable domain (outside the CDR3, taken from reference TRBV7-9 and TRBJ1-1): DTGVSQNPRHKITKRGQNVTFRCDPISEHNRLYWYRQTLGQGPEFLTYFQNEAQLEKSRLLSDRFSAERPKGSFSTLEIQRTEQGDSAMYLCASSLEETGISEAFFGQGTRLTVV.

To note about this clone: The read finishes 3 residues shy of the CDR3 end, and the germline J gene is used to complete it. The chain uses TRBV20-1 and TRBJ2-3; 7 bases are a match to TRBD2. Trimming removed 6 bases from V and 2 bases from J; junction bases left unmatched: 17. CDR3 length equals 17 residues. Germline V lookup: CDR1 DFQATT, CDR2 SNEGSKA (reference sequence). The sequenced part of the CDR3 DNA is TGCAGTGCCAGGGTCACTACTCAAAGCGGGATCACAGATACG. Its translation is CSARVTTQSGITDT. The CDR3 as a whole reads CSARVTTQSGITDTQYF.

CDR3 protein: CASRSLKSSTDTQYF. CDR3 DNA, as far as it was read: TGTGCCAGCAGAAGCCTTAAATCTAGCACAGATACG. The chain couples TRBV2 to TRBJ2-3; D is uncertain. With the read ending 3 residues before the CDR3 end, the germline J gene is used to fill in that end. CDR1 is SNHLY and CDR2 is FYNNEI in the germline V gene. With 6 bases removed from V and 0 bases from J, the gap between germline ends came to 13 bases. This CDR3 is 15 amino acids long.

To note about this clone: Read sequence stops 3 residues before the CDR3 end, and the germline J gene provides the missing end. V and J are TRBV4-1 and TRBJ2-3, with 13 bases that match TRBD2. The germline CDR1 and CDR2 sequences are MGHRA and YSYEKL. Trimming took 6 bases from V and 4 from J; bases not matched to a gene: 4. The CDR3 sequence is 15 residues long. The CDR3 is CASSHTSGGADTQYF. CDR3 DNA (partial): TGCGCCAGCAGTCATACTAGCGGGGGGGCAGATACG.

Remarks on this clone: Read sequence stops 3 residues before the CDR3 end, and the germline J gene provides the missing end. The chain links TRBV18 to TRBJ1-6; tentative D call: TRBD1 (6 bases). Deletions cut 2 bases from V and 9 bases from J, with 17 bases between. Germline assignment: CDR1 KGHSH and CDR2 LQKENI. The CDR3 covers 16 residues. The CDR3 spells CASSPGGQSNGSPLHF. The CDR3 bases that were read are TGTGCCAGCTCACCAGGGGGCCAAAGCAACGGTTCACCC.

As regards this clone: Read coverage stops 3 residues before the CDR3 terminus; the germline J gene supplies the remainder. The rearrangement joins TRBV18 to TRBJ1-2; tentatively, D is TRBD1 (5 bases). From germline, CDR1 is KGHSH and CDR2 LQKENI. Between the trimmed V and J ends, which lost 10 bases and 0 bases, there was a span of 12 bases. CDR3 size: 13 residues. This chain's CDR3 is CATKRGANYGYTF. Incomplete CDR3 DNA: TGTGCCACGAAGCGGGGGGCTAACTATGGC.

A word on this clone: The CDR3 end lies 3 residues beyond the end of the read and is filled in from the germline J gene. This rearrangement joins TRBV2 to TRBJ1-2, with 8 bases aligning to TRBD1. The germline V gene encodes CDR1 SNHLY and CDR2 FYNNEI. J gave up 6 bases and V 0 bases, and 6 bases lay outside the gene matches. The CDR3 runs to 15 residues. The sequenced part of the CDR3 DNA is TGTGCCAGCAGTGAAGCGGACAGGGAAGGTGATGGC. It translates to CASSEADREGDG. The full CDR3 is CASSEADREGDGYTF.